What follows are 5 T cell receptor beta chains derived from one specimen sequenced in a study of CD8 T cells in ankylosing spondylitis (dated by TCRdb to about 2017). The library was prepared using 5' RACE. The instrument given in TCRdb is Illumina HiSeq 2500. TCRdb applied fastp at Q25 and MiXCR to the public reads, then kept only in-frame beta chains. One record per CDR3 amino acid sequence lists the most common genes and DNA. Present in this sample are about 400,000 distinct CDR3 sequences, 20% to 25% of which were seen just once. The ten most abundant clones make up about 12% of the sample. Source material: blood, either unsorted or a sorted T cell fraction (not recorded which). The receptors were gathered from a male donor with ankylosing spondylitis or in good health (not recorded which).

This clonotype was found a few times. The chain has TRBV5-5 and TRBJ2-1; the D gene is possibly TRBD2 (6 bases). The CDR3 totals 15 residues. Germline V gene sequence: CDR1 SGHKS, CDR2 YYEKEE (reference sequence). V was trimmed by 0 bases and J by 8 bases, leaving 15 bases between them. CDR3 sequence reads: CASSLGLGAVDEQFF. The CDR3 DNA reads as TGTGCCAGCAGCTTGGGACTAGGGGCTGTCGATGAGCAGTTCTTC.

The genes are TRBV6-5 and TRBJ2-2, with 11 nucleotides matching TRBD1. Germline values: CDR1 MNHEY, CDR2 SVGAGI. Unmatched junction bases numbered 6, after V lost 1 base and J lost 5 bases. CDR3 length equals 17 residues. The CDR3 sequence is CASSYFLGTGGTGELFF. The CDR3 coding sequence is TGTGCCAGCAGTTACTTCCTCGGGACAGGGGGGACCGGGGAGCTGTTTTTT.

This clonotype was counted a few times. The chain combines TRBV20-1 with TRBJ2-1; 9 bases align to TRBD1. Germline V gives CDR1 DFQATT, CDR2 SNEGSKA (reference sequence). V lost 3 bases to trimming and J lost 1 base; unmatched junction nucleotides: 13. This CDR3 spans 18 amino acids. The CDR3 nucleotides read TGCAGTGCTAGCTCTCTCCTCACAGGGGGCCTGTCCTACAATGAGCAGTTCTTC. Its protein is CSASSLLTGGLSYNEQFF.

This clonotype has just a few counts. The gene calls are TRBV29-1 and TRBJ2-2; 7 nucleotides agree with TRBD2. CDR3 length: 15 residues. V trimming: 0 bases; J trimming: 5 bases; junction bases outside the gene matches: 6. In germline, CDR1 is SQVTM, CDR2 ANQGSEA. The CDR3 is CSVEDPGGWTGELFF. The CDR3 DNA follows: TGCAGCGTTGAAGATCCCGGGGGGTGGACCGGGGAGCTGTTTTTT.

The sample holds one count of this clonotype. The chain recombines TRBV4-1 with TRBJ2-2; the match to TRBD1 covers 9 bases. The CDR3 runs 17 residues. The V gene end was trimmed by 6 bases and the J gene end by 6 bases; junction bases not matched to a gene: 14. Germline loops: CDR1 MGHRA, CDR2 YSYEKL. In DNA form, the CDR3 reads TGCGCCAGCAGTGTGAGTGGACAGGGGAACTTTCCCGGGGAGCTGTTTTTT. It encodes CASSVSGQGNFPGELFF.